The rows below give T cell receptor beta chains drawn from one sample of a study of cytomegalovirus exposure and HLA in healthy donors. Produced via immunoSEQ multiplex PCR; TCRdb's table is partial and in-frame only. Found here are approximately 150,000 clones, approximately 80% of them singletons; the top ten hold roughly 9.7%. Sequencing used PBMCs. The source is a man aged 18 to 29 in good health and CMV-seropositive. Each CDR3 is given with its conserved first and last residue. A D gene is named only where the DNA matches it firmly. The size of a clone is reported for some rows only, either as once, few or many, or as a class for expanded clones.

len	v_gene	abundance	j_gene	d_gene	CDR3nt	CDR3aa
14	TRBV2	-	TRBJ2-1	TRBD1	TGTGCCAGCTGCTGGGACAGTGATTACAATGAGCAGTTCTTC	CASCWDSDYNEQFF
15	TRBV19	-	TRBJ1-1	-	TGTGCCAGTAGTATTACGGGATCTCCTTACACTGAAGCTTTCTTT	CASSITGSPYTEAFF
14	TRBV19	-	TRBJ1-5	-	TGTGCCAGTATGAGTTGGGGGCGGGATCAGCCCCAGCATTTT	CASMSWGRDQPQHF
16	TRBV27	-	TRBJ2-3	-	TGTGCCAGCAGTGAAAGGTGGGAGAGACGCACAGATACGCAGTATTTT	CASSERWERRTDTQYF
13	TRBV7-9	-	TRBJ2-1	TRBD2	TGTGCCAGCAGCCCCCTACTAGCGGGTGAGCAGTTCTTC	CASSPLLAGEQFF
16	TRBV28	-	TRBJ1-1	TRBD1	TGTGCCAGCAGCCTTCCGACAGGGAGGATGAACACTGAAGCTTTCTTT	CASSLPTGRMNTEAFF
17	TRBV4-2	-	TRBJ2-2	-	TGTGCCAGCAGCCTGAGTGGGGAACAGGGTAACACCGGGGAGCTGTTTTTT	CASSLSGEQGNTGELFF
15	TRBV14	-	TRBJ1-4	TRBD1	TGTGCCAGCAGCCCAGACAGGGGGCGTAATGAAAAACTGTTTTTT	CASSPDRGRNEKLFF
14	TRBV5-6	-	TRBJ1-1	TRBD1	TGTGCCAGCAGCTTTGACAGGGCCACCACTGAAGCTTTCTTT	CASSFDRATTEAFF
18	TRBV27	-	TRBJ1-2	TRBD1	TGTGCCAGCAGTTTCTCCGGGACAGGGGCTACCCTTAACTATGGCTACACCTTC	CASSFSGTGATLNYGYTF
16	TRBV28	-	TRBJ1-4	TRBD1	TGTGCCAGCAGTTCTACCCAAGGGGGCTCTTATGAAAAACTGTTTTTT	CASSSTQGGSYEKLFF
15	TRBV6-1	-	TRBJ1-1	-	TGTGCCAGCAGTGAAAAGGGGATCATGAACACTGAAGCTTTCTTT	CASSEKGIMNTEAFF
12	TRBV6-6	-	TRBJ2-7	-	TGTGCCAGCAAGTGGGGGCCGGGCGAGCAGTACTTC	CASKWGPGEQYF
14	TRBV19	-	TRBJ2-1	-	TGTGCCAGTAGTATTCCCGGACAGCACAATGAGCAGTTCTTC	CASSIPGQHNEQFF
16	TRBV6-6	-	TRBJ1-2	-	TGTGCCAGCAGTTACTCGAGAGCGTTGGACAGAAGTGGCTACACCTTC	CASSYSRALDRSGYTF
14	TRBV6-1	-	TRBJ2-7	TRBD2	TGTGCCAGCACCGGGACTAGCGGGAGGTACGAGCAGTACTTC	CASTGTSGRYEQYF
14	TRBV25-1	few	TRBJ1-4	-	TGTGCCAGCAGTGAATCCCAGGGTAATGAAAAACTGTTTTTT	CASSESQGNEKLFF
15	TRBV6-5	-	TRBJ1-5	TRBD1	TGTGCCAGCAGAAGCGGACAGGTCAGATATCAGCCCCAGCATTTT	CASRSGQVRYQPQHF
18	TRBV11-2	-	TRBJ2-6	-	TGTGCCAGCAGCTTAGATAGGGGAAGACTGGCTGGGGCCAACGTCCTGACTTTC	CASSLDRGRLAGANVLTF
14	TRBV6-1	-	TRBJ1-5	-	TGTGCCAGCGGGGCAGCTCCGAGCAATCAGCCCCAGCATTTT	CASGAAPSNQPQHF
10	TRBV20-1	once	TRBJ2-1	-	TGCAGTGCTAGTCCACGCGGGCAGTTCTTC	CSASPRGQFF
14	TRBV5-1	-	TRBJ2-7	TRBD1	TGCGCCAGCAGCTTGTTGACAGGGGGCTACGAGCAGTACTTC	CASSLLTGGYEQYF
15	TRBV30	-	TRBJ2-1	TRBD2	TGTGCCTGGGTCGATAGCGGGAGAACCTACAATGAGCAGTTCTTC	CAWVDSGRTYNEQFF
15	TRBV27	-	TRBJ2-7	-	TGTGCCAGCAGTTTAGTCGGACAGACGATTTACGAGCAGTACTTC	CASSLVGQTIYEQYF
16	TRBV9	-	TRBJ2-1	TRBD2	TGTGCCAGCAGCGTAGGTGGGAGGGGTTTTCGGGATGAGCAGTTCTTC	CASSVGGRGFRDEQFF
16	TRBV5-1	-	TRBJ2-1	-	TGCGCCAGCAGCTTGGTAGTAGGGGCATGGAATAATGAGCAGTTCTTC	CASSLVVGAWNNEQFF
15	TRBV6-5	-	TRBJ1-1	TRBD1	TGTGCCAGCAGTTACTCGGGGACAGGGAACACTGAAGCTTTCTTT	CASSYSGTGNTEAFF
15	TRBV7-8	few	TRBJ2-3	-	TGTGCCAGCAGCTCTAGCTCCCGTAGCACAGATACGCAGTATTTT	CASSSSSRSTDTQYF